These 9 T cell receptor beta chains came from one sample sequenced in a study of T cell clones after liver transplantation. The table came from immunoSEQ multiplex PCR; TCRdb's copy has only in-frame clones and leaves some out. This table has some 15,000 clones, more than 65% appearing once. The specimen was CD8+ T cells from blood, collected about 50 months after liver transplant. The receptors originated from a human patient who received a liver transplant. Some of the T cells may derive from the graft donor.

In its sample, this clone was seen a few times. The rearrangement uses TRBV29-1 and TRBJ1-1; D is unclear. Germline CDR1 is SQVTM and CDR2 is ANQGSEA. There are 13 residues in the CDR3. V lost 1 base and J lost 1, with 7 bases in between. The CDR3 DNA reads TGCAGCGTTGAAGCCAGGCAGAACACTGAAGCTTTCTTT. It translates to CSVEARQNTEAFF.

This chain uses TRBV10-2 with TRBJ2-3; D may correspond to TRBD1 or TRBD2 (5 bases each). The CDR3 length is 17 residues. V lost 2 bases and J lost 6, with 21 bases in between. CDR1 and CDR2 (germline): WSHSY, SAAADI. CDR3 in amino acids: CASSEPPQGAHRDTQYF. CDR3 nucleotides: TGCGCCAGCAGTGAGCCACCCCAGGGAGCTCACAGGGATACGCAGTATTTT.

The gene calls are TRBV5-1 and TRBJ1-2, with D possibly being TRBD1 (5 bases). V lost 4 bases, J lost 8 bases, and 15 bases lay in between. The CDR3 runs 13 residues. Germline V gives CDR1 SGHRS, CDR2 YFSETQ. This CDR3 reads CASSKDSLGGYTF. The DNA for the CDR3 is TGCGCCAGCAGCAAAGACAGCCTCGGAGGCTACACCTTC.

This chain joins TRBV5-8 and TRBJ1-1; D gene ambiguous. The CDR3 consists of 12 residues. Germline CDR1 reads SGHTS; CDR2 reads YDEGEE. The V and J ends lost 1 base and 11 bases respectively, with 12 bases between them. The CDR3 sequence is CASSLLGDRAFF. For the CDR3, the DNA is TGTGCCAGCAGCTTGCTCGGGGATAGGGCTTTCTTT.

In this sample, this clone turned up a few times. For the CDR3, the DNA is TGTGCCAGCAGCGTAGGATGGGGGCGTACTGAAGCTTTCTTT. Translation gives CASSVGWGRTEAFF. The chain carries TRBV9 and TRBJ1-1, with a tentative D call TRBD1 (6 bases). The length of the CDR3 is 14 residues. Germline V gene data show CDR1 as SGDLS and CDR2 as YYNGEE. The V end was cut by 0 bases, the J end by 5 bases, with 11 bases between. The entire variable domain, with the rest obtained from reference TRBV9 and TRBJ1-1, is as follows: DSGVTQTPKHLITATGQRVTLRCSPRSGDLSVYWYQQSLDQGLQFLIQYYNGEERAKGNILERFSAQQFPDLHSELNLSSLELGDSALYFCASSVGWGRTEAFFGQGTRLTVV.

The V gene is TRBV27, the J gene TRBJ1-2; D is unresolved. The CDR3 is made up of 13 amino acids. V was pared by 2 bases and J by 2 bases, with 6 bases between. Germline lookup yields CDR1 MNHEY and CDR2 SMNVEV (reference sequence). The CDR3 DNA reads TGTGCCAGCAGTTTAGTCCCCAACTATGGCTACACCTTC. It encodes CASSLVPNYGYTF.

The chain links TRBV28 to TRBJ1-2; D not certain. Germline CDR1 MDHEN, CDR2 SYDVKM. The CDR3 sequence is 12 residues long. V lost 5 bases to trimming and J lost 0 bases, with 4 bases between them. The CDR3 is CASSPTNYGYTF. CDR3 nucleotide sequence: TGTGCCAGCAGTCCGACTAACTATGGCTACACCTTC.

This clone was recorded only once. The chain is built from TRBV7-3 and TRBJ1-1; 9 bases align to TRBD1. Germline CDR1 SGHTA, CDR2 FQGTGA. V lost 4 bases and J lost 13; bases outside the gene matches: 10. This CDR3 is 13 amino acids long. In nucleotides, the CDR3 is TGTGCCAGCAGCTCAAACAGGGGGCGCAAATGTTTCTTT. As protein: CASSSNRGRKCFF.

The chain carries TRBV28 and TRBJ2-1; D may match TRBD1 or TRBD2 (6 bases each). The germline V gene encodes CDR1 MDHEN and CDR2 SYDVKM. V lost 8 bases and J 5 bases, leaving 16 bases between the germline ends. This CDR3 contains 14 residues. The CDR3 DNA reads as TGTGCCAGCCGTAAAGGGGGGACCAACAATGAGCAGTTCTTC. It specifies CASRKGGTNNEQFF. The whole variable domain, remainder taken from reference TRBV28 and TRBJ2-1, is DVKVTQSSRYLVKRTGEKVFLECVQDMDHENMFWYRQDPGLGLRLIYFSYDVKMKEKGDIPEGYSVSREKKERFSLILESASTNQTSMYLCASRKGGTNNEQFFGPGTRLTVL.